The 23 T cell receptor beta chains in this list originate from one sample, sequenced in a study of shared clonotypes between healthy human individuals. TCRdb's table, derived via immunoSEQ multiplex PCR, lists solely in-frame clones and lacks some. The sample lists 2 million to 2.5 million clones, about nine tenths occurring once. Sequenced sample: naive CD4+ T cells from PBMCs. Subset denoted: CD45RA+ positively selected. The receptors shown here come from a man aged 18 to 35 in good health. Some clones in this sample may be carry-over from other donors' samples.

V is TRBV10-3 and J is TRBJ1-4; 8 bases agree with TRBD1. The CDR3 length is 16 residues. Per the germline V gene, CDR1 is ENHRY and CDR2 is SYGVKD. The V gene end was trimmed by 5 bases and the J gene end by 2 bases; junction bases not matched to a gene: 7. The CDR3, as DNA: TGTGCCATCAGTTCGACAGGGGCAGGGACTAATGAAAAACTGTTTTTT. Translating gives CAISSTGAGTNEKLFF.

V usage is TRBV15 and J usage is TRBJ2-1; D is ambiguous. The CDR3 loop spans 13 amino acids. V was clipped by 1 base and J by 11 bases, with 12 bases between them. The germline V gene has CDR1 LNHNV and CDR2 YYDKDF (reference sequence). The CDR3 sequence is CATSRAGLEKQFF. CDR3 sequence (DNA): TGTGCCACCAGCAGAGCTGGGCTTGAAAAGCAGTTCTTC.

This chain joins TRBV6-6 and TRBJ1-1, with 11 bases fitting TRBD1. The V gene end was trimmed by 6 bases and the J gene end by 14 bases; junction bases not matched to a gene: 11. CDR1 MNHNY and CDR2 SVGAGI come from the germline V gene (reference sequence). The CDR3 extends over 13 amino acids. This CDR3 is CASSPRGQGGPFF. CDR3 nucleotides: TGTGCCAGCAGCCCCCGGGGACAGGGGGGTCCCTTCTTT.

V is TRBV5-1 and J is TRBJ2-7, with 11 bases lining up with TRBD2. Per the germline V gene, CDR1 is SGHRS and CDR2 is YFSETQ. With 4 bases clipped from V and 1 base from J, the junction kept 7 bases outside the gene matches. This CDR3 is built from 16 residues. The CDR3, as DNA: TGCGCCAGCAGCGTACTAGCGGGAGAAGGATCCTACGAGCAGTACTTC. Translation gives CASSVLAGEGSYEQYF.

The chain recombines TRBV11-2 with TRBJ1-2, with D tentatively TRBD1 (6 bases). V lost 1 base and J lost 5, with 20 bases in between. CDR3 length equals 17 residues. Germline CDR1 reads SGHAT; CDR2 reads FQNNGV. CDR3 protein: CASSLVGTRPEGYGYTF. CDR3 sequence (DNA): TGTGCCAGCAGCTTAGTCGGGACACGGCCAGAAGGGTATGGCTACACCTTC.

Details on this clone: Within the sample, other DNA sequences also encode this same CDR3. The chain uses TRBV15 and TRBJ2-6; D is unresolved. This CDR3 region has 15 residues. V lost 1 base to trimming and J lost 1 base, with 5 bases between them. CDR1 LNHNV and CDR2 YYDKDF come from the germline V gene (reference sequence). DNA for the CDR3: TGTGCCACCAGCAGAGGGGGATCTGGGGCCAACGTCCTGACTTTC. Translating gives CATSRGGSGANVLTF.

V and J are TRBV19 and TRBJ2-7, with 9 bases that match TRBD1. There are 16 residues in the CDR3. V was pared by 1 base and J by 4 bases, with 8 bases of the junction left unmatched. Germline lookup yields CDR1 LNHDA and CDR2 SQIVND (reference sequence). The CDR3 loop is CASSIGGTGSRYEQYF. The CDR3 nucleotides read TGTGCCAGTAGTATAGGAGGGACAGGGTCAAGGTACGAGCAGTACTTC.

This clone appeared a single time. V gene TRBV28 combines with J gene TRBJ2-2, with 7 bases aligning to TRBD1. J gave up 1 base and V 2 bases, and 4 bases lay outside the gene matches. This CDR3 spans 16 amino acids. Germline V gene data show CDR1 as MDHEN and CDR2 as SYDVKM. The CDR3 reads CASSLRDRENTGELFF. CDR3 in DNA: TGTGCCAGCAGTTTAAGGGACAGAGAGAACACCGGGGAGCTGTTTTTT.

For this clone: The identical CDR3 is also encoded by other nucleotide sequences in the sample. The chain combines TRBV28 with TRBJ1-1; 11 bases agree with TRBD1. The germline V gene encodes CDR1 MDHEN and CDR2 SYDVKM. After removal of 4 bases from V and 4 bases from J, the junction contained 2 bases not matched to a gene. The CDR3 length is 14 residues. For the CDR3, the DNA is TGTGCCAGCAGTTCGGGACAGGGGGTCACTGAAGCTTTCTTT. Its translation: CASSSGQGVTEAFF.

The CDR3, as DNA: TGTGCCAGCAGCCCATCGGGCGCAGATACGCAGTATTTT. It is translated as CASSPSGADTQYF. This sequence joins TRBV11-2 and TRBJ2-3; D gene uncertain. Deletions cut 5 bases from V and 4 bases from J, with 10 bases between. The germline gives CDR1 SGHAT, CDR2 FQNNGV. The CDR3 spans 13 residues. Together with reference TRBV11-2 and TRBJ2-3, the CDR3 gives the full variable domain: EAGVAQSPRYKIIEKRQSVAFWCNPISGHATLYWYQQILGQGPKLLIQFQNNGVVDDSQLPKDRFSAERLKGVDSTLKIQPAKLEDSAVYLCASSPSGADTQYFGPGTRLTVL.

The chain carries TRBV5-1 and TRBJ1-3; D is ambiguous. This CDR3 is built from 14 residues. The germline gives CDR1 SGHRS, CDR2 YFSETQ. Trimming removed 4 bases at V and 8 bases at J, with 16 bases between. CDR3 nucleotides: TGCGCCAGCAGCCGGGGAATAAATAGGGACACCATATATTTT. Encoded protein: CASSRGINRDTIYF.

The V call is TRBV5-5, the J call TRBJ1-1, with 7 bases that match TRBD1. CDR3 length: 12 residues. CDR1 is SGHKS, CDR2 YYEKEE, per germline (reference sequence). J lost 8 bases, V lost 4 bases, and 5 bases had no gene match. CDR3 DNA sequence: TGTGCCAGCAGCCCCCGGGACAGAGAAGCTTTCTTT. Translating it yields CASSPRDREAFF.

The chain recombines TRBV7-3 with TRBJ2-1; 10 bases line up with TRBD2. The CDR3 spans 15 residues. Unmatched junction bases numbered 3, after V lost 0 bases and J lost 7 bases. The germline V gene has CDR1 SGHTA and CDR2 FQGTGA. CDR3 coding DNA: TGTGCCAGCAGCTTAACCAGGACTAGCGGTAATGAGCAGTTCTTC. It translates to CASSLTRTSGNEQFF.

The rearrangement uses TRBV19 and TRBJ2-1, with D tentatively TRBD1 (6 bases). Germline CDR1 and CDR2: LNHDA and SQIVND (reference sequence). V lost 6 bases and J lost 9, with 27 bases in between. This CDR3 region has 17 residues. CDR3 coding DNA: TGTGCCAGTAGCCCGGGGCTTGGGGGAGAGGGGGAAGCTGAGCAGTTCTTC. Translating gives CASSPGLGGEGEAEQFF.

The rearrangement joins TRBV5-8 to TRBJ2-7, with D maybe TRBD2 (5 bases). The CDR3 runs 14 residues. Germline CDR1 reads SGHTS; CDR2 reads YDEGEE. V lost 4 bases and J lost 2, with 13 bases in between. This chain's CDR3 is CASSPGGPAYEQYF. The DNA of the CDR3 is TGTGCCAGCAGCCCGGGCGGGCCGGCCTACGAGCAGTACTTC.

V and J are TRBV27 and TRBJ2-3; 11 nucleotides align to TRBD2. The germline V gene has CDR1 MNHEY and CDR2 SMNVEV (reference sequence). This CDR3 region has 15 residues. The V gene end was trimmed by 3 bases and the J gene end by 6 bases; junction bases not matched to a gene: 5. CDR3 nucleotides: TGTGCCAGCAGTTTCTTAGCGGGGGGGCGGGATACGCAGTATTTT. It codes for CASSFLAGGRDTQYF.

The sample holds one count of this clone. V is TRBV5-4 and J is TRBJ2-3; a weak D match, TRBD2 (7 bases). Trimming took off 2 bases at V and 5 bases at J, with 18 bases between the two ends. This CDR3 is built from 16 residues. Per the germline V gene, CDR1 is SGHNT and CDR2 is YYREEE (reference sequence). The CDR3 spells CASSFGTPGGEDTQYF. CDR3 in DNA: TGTGCCAGCAGCTTCGGGACACCGGGAGGAGAAGATACGCAGTATTTT. Full variable domain (outside the CDR3, taken from reference TRBV5-4 and TRBJ2-3): ETGVTQSPTHLIKTRGQQVTLRCSSQSGHNTVSWYQQALGQGPQFIFQYYREEENGRGNFPPRFSGLQFPNYSSELNVNALELDDSALYLCASSFGTPGGEDTQYFGPGTRLTVL.

This clone has only one observation. The chain employs TRBV29-1 and TRBJ2-1; D is ambiguous. This CDR3 has 12 amino acids. V was trimmed by 4 bases and J by 6 bases, leaving 10 bases between them. CDR1 and CDR2 (germline): SQVTM, ANQGSEA. CDR3 in DNA: TGCAGCGTTGCTCGGATGAGCAATGAGCAGTTCTTC. It is translated as CSVARMSNEQFF.

The chain joins TRBV7-2 to TRBJ2-5, with 11 bases matching TRBD2. Losses at the gene ends were 7 bases for V and 5 bases for J; bases not matched to a gene: 12. The CDR3 is 16 amino acids. Germline CDR1 reads SGHTA; CDR2 reads FQGNSA. The CDR3 coding sequence is TGTGCCAGCAAACCTCCTAGCGGGGGGCTGTGGGAGACCCAGTACTTC. It codes for CASKPPSGGLWETQYF. Full variable domain (missing parts from reference TRBV7-2 and TRBJ2-5): GAGVSQSPSNKVTEKGKDVELRCDPISGHTALYWYRQSLGQGLEFLIYFQGNSAPDKSGLPSDRFSAERTGGSVSTLTIQRTQQEDSAVYLCASKPPSGGLWETQYFGPGTRLLVL.

The V call is TRBV7-6, the J call TRBJ2-7; the match to TRBD1 covers 8 bases. With 5 bases clipped from V and 12 bases from J, the junction kept 12 bases outside the gene matches. From germline, CDR1 is SGHVS and CDR2 FNYEAQ. This CDR3 is built from 13 residues. DNA for the CDR3: TGTGCCAGCAGCCCCTCCCAGACAGGGGCGGTGTACTTC. Protein sequence: CASSPSQTGAVYF.

The chain combines TRBV15 with TRBJ2-7, with D maybe TRBD2 (6 bases). This CDR3 has 15 residues. Trimming cost V 1 base and J 1 base, with 11 bases left between them. Germline-derived CDR1 and CDR2 are LNHNV and YYDKDF (reference sequence). CDR3 sequence: CATSRGGTESYEQYF. CDR3 in DNA: TGTGCCACCAGCAGAGGGGGGACTGAGTCCTACGAGCAGTACTTC.

The genes are TRBV6-1 and TRBJ2-7; no definite D call. V lost 3 bases and J lost 7, with 7 bases in between. The CDR3 is 11 residues long. The germline CDR1 and CDR2 sequences are MNHNS and SASEGT. The CDR3 bases are TGTGCCAGCAGTGAGCCCTTAGAGCAGTACTTC. It codes for CASSEPLEQYF.

The chain carries TRBV4-1 and TRBJ2-7, with D perhaps TRBD1 (6 bases). Germline CDR1 is MGHRA and CDR2 is YSYEKL. Trimming shortened V by 1 base and J by 0 bases, and 7 bases separated the two germline ends. CDR3 size: 14 residues. The CDR3 here is CASSQVTGSYEQYF. The CDR3 coding sequence is TGCGCCAGCAGCCAAGTGACAGGCTCCTACGAGCAGTACTTC.